The clone carrying this T cell receptor (beta chain) was seen repeatedly, ten times or more. Its antigen remains unidentified. CDR1 and CDR2 (germline): SGHTA, FQGNSA. This CDR3 comprises 13 residues. Trimming shortened V by 5 bases and J by 4 bases, and 8 bases separated the two germline ends. Unique molecular identifiers were included in an RNA-based 3' RACE TCR library. In TCRdb, the 3' RACE reads were re-called with MiXCR into one record per CDR3 protein. Of about 50,000 distinct CDR3 sequences in the sample, 4.3% were seen once. Treatment denoted: PENTA 11 planned treatment interruption arm or continuous ART arm. The data derive from a study of HIV-infected children after antiretroviral therapy interruption. On the study more broadly: All children had CD4+ count above 500 and viral load below 50 copies/ml. Continuous-treatment samples came from weeks 0, 48 and 150. Study conclusions and caveats: The Gini coefficient of naive CD4+ repertoires rose, returning to baseline by 3 years.

This sequence originates from a pool of human donors with HIV. This rearrangement joins TRBV7-2 to TRBJ2-2; D remains unclear. Specimen: CD45RA+ CD4+ T cells from PBMCs, pooled from several time points, collected from a donor given antiretroviral therapy, either interrupted or continuous. As for subset: naive CD4+ CD45RA+ CD45RO- T cells. CDR3: CASSPQSTGELFF. The CDR3 DNA reads as TGTGCCAGCAGCCCGCAGTCCACCGGGGAGCTGTTTTTT.